This T cell receptor beta chain was sequenced for a study of blood T cell repertoires in COVID-19. There are 18 residues in the CDR3. CDR1 SNHLY and CDR2 FYNNEI come from the germline V gene. The V and J ends lost 1 base and 6 bases respectively, with 22 bases between them. TCRdb keeps only in-frame clones here, not all; method: immunoSEQ multiplex PCR. In the table there are just over 150,000 clones, around 80% of which are singletons. Sequencing was performed on peripheral blood. The sequence was collected from a woman aged 45-65 years with acute or convalescent COVID-19. The chain employs TRBV2 and TRBJ1-5; possibly TRBD1 for D (5 bases). The CDR3 spells CASSEGVWGQGRVQPQHF. CDR3 nucleotides: TGTGCCAGCAGTGAAGGGGTCTGGGGTCAGGGAAGGGTTCAGCCCCAGCATTTT.